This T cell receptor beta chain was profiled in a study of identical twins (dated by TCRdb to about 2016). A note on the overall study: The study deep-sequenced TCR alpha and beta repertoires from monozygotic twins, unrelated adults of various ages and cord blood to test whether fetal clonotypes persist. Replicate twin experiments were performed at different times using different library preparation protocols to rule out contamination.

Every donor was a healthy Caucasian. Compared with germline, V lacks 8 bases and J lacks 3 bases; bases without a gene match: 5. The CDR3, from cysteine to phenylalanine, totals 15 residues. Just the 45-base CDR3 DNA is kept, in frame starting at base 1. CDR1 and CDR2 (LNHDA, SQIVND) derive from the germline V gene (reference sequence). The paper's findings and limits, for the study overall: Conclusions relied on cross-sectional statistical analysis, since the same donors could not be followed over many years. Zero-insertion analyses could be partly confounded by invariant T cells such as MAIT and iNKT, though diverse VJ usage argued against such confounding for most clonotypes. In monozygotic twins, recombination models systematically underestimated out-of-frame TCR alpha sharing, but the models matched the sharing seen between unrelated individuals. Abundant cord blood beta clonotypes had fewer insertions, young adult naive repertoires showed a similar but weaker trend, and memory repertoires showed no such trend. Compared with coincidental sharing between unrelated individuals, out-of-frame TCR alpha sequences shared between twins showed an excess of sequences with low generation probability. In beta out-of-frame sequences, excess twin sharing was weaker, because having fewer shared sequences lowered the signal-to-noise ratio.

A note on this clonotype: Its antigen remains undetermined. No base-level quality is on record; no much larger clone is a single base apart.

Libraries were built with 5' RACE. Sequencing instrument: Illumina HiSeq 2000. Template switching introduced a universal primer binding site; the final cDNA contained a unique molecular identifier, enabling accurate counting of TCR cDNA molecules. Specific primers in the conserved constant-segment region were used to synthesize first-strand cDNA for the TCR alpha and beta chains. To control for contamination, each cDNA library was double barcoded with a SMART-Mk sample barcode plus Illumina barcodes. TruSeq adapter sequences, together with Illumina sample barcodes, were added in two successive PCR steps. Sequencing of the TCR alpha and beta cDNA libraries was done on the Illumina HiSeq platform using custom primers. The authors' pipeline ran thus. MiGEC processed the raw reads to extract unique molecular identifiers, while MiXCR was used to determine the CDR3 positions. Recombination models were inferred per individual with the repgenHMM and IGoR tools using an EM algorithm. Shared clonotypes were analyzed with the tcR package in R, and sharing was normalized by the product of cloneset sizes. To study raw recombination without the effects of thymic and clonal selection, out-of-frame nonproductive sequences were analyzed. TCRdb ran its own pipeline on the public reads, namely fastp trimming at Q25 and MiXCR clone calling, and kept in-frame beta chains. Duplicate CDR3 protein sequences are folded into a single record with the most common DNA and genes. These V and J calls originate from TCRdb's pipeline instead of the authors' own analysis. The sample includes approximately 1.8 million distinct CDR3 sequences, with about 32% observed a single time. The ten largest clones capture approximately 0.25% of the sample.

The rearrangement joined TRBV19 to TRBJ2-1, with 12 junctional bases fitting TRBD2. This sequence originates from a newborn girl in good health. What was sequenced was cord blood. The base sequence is TGTGCCAGTGGACTAGCGGGATATAACTACAATGAGCAGTTCTTC. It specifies CASGLAGYNYNEQFF.